Listed below are T cell receptor beta chains from one sample, sequenced in a study of CD8 T cells in ankylosing spondylitis. Via MiXCR, TCRdb re-called the 5' RACE reads, giving one row per CDR3 protein. Among about 800,000 distinct CDR3 sequences listed, over 9.5% were seen once. The sample comprised blood, either unsorted or a sorted T cell fraction (not recorded which). The receptor set was obtained from a male donor with ankylosing spondylitis. Each CDR3 is given without its conserved first and last residue.

v_gene: TRBV4-3
j_gene: TRBJ1-1
CDR3aa: ASSQDLAGALEAF

v_gene: TRBV9
j_gene: TRBJ2-7
CDR3aa: ASSHGGQESYEQY

v_gene: TRBV20-1
j_gene: TRBJ2-1
CDR3aa: SARLAGKRNEQF

v_gene: TRBV5-8
j_gene: TRBJ1-5
CDR3aa: ASSSSDFLSNQPQH

v_gene: TRBV6-1
j_gene: TRBJ2-5
CDR3aa: ASSRRPGQGHGTQY

v_gene: TRBV6-1
j_gene: TRBJ2-1
CDR3aa: ASSAVNQDNEQF

v_gene: TRBV5-5
j_gene: TRBJ1-2
CDR3aa: ASSFKTNPEGYT

v_gene: TRBV20-1
j_gene: TRBJ1-5
CDR3aa: SASPGQGRYQPQH

v_gene: TRBV7-2
j_gene: TRBJ1-2
CDR3aa: ASSLEQGNYGYT

v_gene: TRBV19
j_gene: TRBJ1-1
CDR3aa: ASIDRGMNTEAF

v_gene: TRBV6-5
j_gene: TRBJ1-1
CDR3aa: ASSYSTGTGPPTEAF

v_gene: TRBV12-3/TRBV12-4
j_gene: TRBJ2-5
CDR3aa: ASSPRMGTQY

v_gene: TRBV7-2
j_gene: TRBJ2-3
CDR3aa: ATPSGGRVPNTQY

v_gene: TRBV7-2
j_gene: TRBJ2-3
CDR3aa: ASSLELAGGTHTQY

v_gene: TRBV4-3
j_gene: TRBJ2-3
CDR3aa: ASSQDLLLAAPGDTQY

v_gene: TRBV6-5
j_gene: TRBJ1-2
CDR3aa: ASSFSQGNYGYT

v_gene: TRBV4-3
j_gene: TRBJ2-3
CDR3aa: ASSQVPLALLTDTQY

v_gene: TRBV7-3
j_gene: TRBJ2-1
CDR3aa: ASSTRGQPYNEQF

v_gene: TRBV7-2
j_gene: TRBJ2-7
CDR3aa: ASSLDRMAGTYEQY

v_gene: TRBV9
j_gene: TRBJ1-1
CDR3aa: ASSEQALNTEAF

v_gene: TRBV6-5
j_gene: TRBJ2-1
CDR3aa: ASSLSGRAWDEQF

v_gene: TRBV7-2
j_gene: TRBJ2-1
CDR3aa: ASSLVGTSWNNEQF

v_gene: TRBV7-2
j_gene: TRBJ2-4
CDR3aa: ASSSGQPRNIQY

v_gene: TRBV7-3
j_gene: TRBJ2-1
CDR3aa: ASSLSGTGVNEQF

v_gene: TRBV20-1
j_gene: TRBJ2-3
CDR3aa: SASNYISDTQY

v_gene: TRBV27
j_gene: TRBJ2-7
CDR3aa: ASRPAGETYEQY

v_gene: TRBV20-1
j_gene: TRBJ1-2
CDR3aa: SARSHNYGYT

v_gene: TRBV7-2
j_gene: TRBJ2-5
CDR3aa: ASSPTQRDQY

v_gene: TRBV20-1
j_gene: TRBJ2-1
CDR3aa: SARGQYNEQF

v_gene: TRBV10-3
j_gene: TRBJ1-4
CDR3aa: AISDGQYTNEKLF

v_gene: TRBV20-1
j_gene: TRBJ1-5
CDR3aa: STGGNQPQH

v_gene: TRBV12-3/TRBV12-4
j_gene: TRBJ1-5
CDR3aa: ASTRGGYQPQH

v_gene: TRBV4-3
j_gene: TRBJ1-5
CDR3aa: ASSLSWENQPQH

v_gene: TRBV7-9
j_gene: TRBJ2-1
CDR3aa: ASSLHAGEVYNEQF

v_gene: TRBV11-2
j_gene: TRBJ2-7
CDR3aa: ASSFFKGWLAGYEQY

v_gene: TRBV3-1
j_gene: TRBJ2-1
CDR3aa: ASSQAQTSLSYEQF

v_gene: TRBV29-1
j_gene: TRBJ2-7
CDR3aa: SVGWQVGYEQY

v_gene: TRBV7-9
j_gene: TRBJ1-4
CDR3aa: ASSLGAIEKLF

v_gene: TRBV7-9
j_gene: TRBJ2-1
CDR3aa: ASSYIPGQGLDKF

v_gene: TRBV2
j_gene: TRBJ1-1
CDR3aa: ASSPVMNTEAF

v_gene: TRBV7-2
j_gene: TRBJ1-6
CDR3aa: ASSLGSSLH

v_gene: TRBV6-5
j_gene: TRBJ1-1
CDR3aa: ASSYPPGHWNTEAF